This T cell receptor beta chain was captured in a study of T cells after yellow fever vaccination. Findings and limits, study-wide: CD4 and CD8 compartments shared a small share of clonotypes. Contamination of FACS-sorted repertoires by abundant clonotypes from the bulk population could occur. The booster response re-showed most primary clones: 95% to 96% CD4, around 87% CD8. Peak timing came faster in the weaker secondary response, day 5 versus 15.

Germline-derived CDR1 and CDR2 are SGHTA and FQGNSA. This CDR3 is 13 amino acids long. V was trimmed by 3 bases and J by 8 bases, leaving 13 bases between them. This clonotype was counted many times. Its antigen is still unknown. One entry per CDR3 protein results from TCRdb running MiXCR on the 5' RACE reads. The sample has around 180,000 distinct CDR3 sequences, about 6% seen once. This specimen was CD4+ T cells sorted from PBMCs, taken on the day of the first yellow fever vaccination. This TCR was sampled from a young man who received the YFV17D yellow fever vaccine. This chain connects TRBV7-2 to TRBJ1-1; D is unresolved. CDR3 DNA sequence: TGTGCCAGCAGCTTGACTCCCGACCGCGAAGCTTTCTTT. This codes for CASSLTPDREAFF.